This T cell receptor beta chain was documented in a study of T cells expressing NK-cell markers. Study-level points and caveats: Dominant NKG2C+ clonotypes were found to form about 1.0-7.5% of CD8+ T cells in more than five donors. It is unclear if expanded NKG2C-expressing clones target HCMV antigens.

TCRdb re-analyzed the 5' RACE reads; it lists each CDR3 protein once, without DNA. The sample data list about 440,000 distinct CDR3 sequences. CDR3 length: 13 residues. Germline assignment: CDR1 SGHTA and CDR2 FQGNSA. With respect to this clonotype: The target antigen is unknown.

The chain carries TRBV7-2 and TRBJ2-1. This clonotype originated in a woman aged 18-70 years in good health. The sequencing sample was made of blood T cells: a sorted CD56 or NKG2C T cell subset, CD4+ or CD8+ T cells, or bulk PBMC T cells (not recorded which). This CDR3 reads CASSTDYYNEQFF.